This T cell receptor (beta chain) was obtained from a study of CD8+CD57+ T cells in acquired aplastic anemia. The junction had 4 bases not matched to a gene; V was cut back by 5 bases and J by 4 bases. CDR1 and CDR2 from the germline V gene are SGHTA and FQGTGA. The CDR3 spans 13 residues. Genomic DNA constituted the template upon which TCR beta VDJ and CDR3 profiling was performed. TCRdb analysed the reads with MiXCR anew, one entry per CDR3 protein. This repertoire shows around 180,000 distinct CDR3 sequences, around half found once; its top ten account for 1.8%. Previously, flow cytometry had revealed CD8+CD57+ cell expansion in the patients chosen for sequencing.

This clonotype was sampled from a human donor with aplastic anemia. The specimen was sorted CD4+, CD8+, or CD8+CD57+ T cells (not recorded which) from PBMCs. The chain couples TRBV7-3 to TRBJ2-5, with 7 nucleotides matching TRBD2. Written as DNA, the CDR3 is TGTGCCAGCAGCCGGGTAGCGGGAGAGACCCAGTACTTC. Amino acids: CASSRVAGETQYF.